The following is a T cell receptor beta chain sequence with its context. Its recognized antigen is unknown. No base qualities exist here, and no much larger clone lies one base off it. The TCR beta CDR3 regions were amplified from the RNA transcripts. A first-round RT-PCR of the TCR CDR3 used the HTBI primer set with the Qiagen OneStep RT-PCR kit. The libraries were constructed in a second round of multiplex PCR and then size-selected and purified. Sequencing of the libraries was done on an Illumina HiSeq2000 using paired-end 100 bp reads. The source study handled its data this way. SOAPnuke was used to process the raw data, with reads discarded if the reads contained adapters or uncalled bases, had a mean Phred below 15, or lacked an exact constant-primer or identifier match. High-quality paired reads were merged using COPE v1.2.5, and each unique nucleotide sequence was defined as a clonotype. Clonotypes were aligned to IMGT TRBV, TRBD and TRBJ reference segments using MiTCR v1.1. The analysis was restricted to V-J combinations with a frequency above 0.0001, which together covered around 99% of the repertoires. The TCS score was defined as the ratio of F50 (clonal expansion) to E x V (chaos), calculated using BLOSUM62-based TCRdist between CDR3 peptides within each V-J. Welch's t-statistics and random forest reduced around 520 V-J features to under 15, which were used in a naive Bayes classifier (R e1071). TCRdb itself trimmed the public reads at Q25 with fastp, ran MiXCR and retained productive beta chains. CDR3 protein duplicates are merged, each entry listing the most common genes and DNA. None of the V and J calls come from the authors' own analysis; TCRdb made them. The sample yields 600,000 to 650,000 distinct CDR3 sequences; 20% to 25% were counted once. The ten largest clones represent about 35% of the sample.

Ophthalmopathy patients had moderately to severely active disease, with a Clinical Activity Score of 3 or more, a NOSPECS grade of 4 or more, and a disease duration of less than 3 months. Exclusion was applied to patients with uncontrolled infections, other autoimmune diseases, pregnancy or lactation. Clinical symptoms, serum thyroxine and TRAb, thyroid ultrasound, and orbital computed tomography formed the basis for the diagnoses. Ficoll-Paque density gradient centrifugation was used to isolate PBMCs from 8 to 10 ml of fresh peripheral blood. Total RNA was extracted using Trizol reagent, and RNA quality was assessed on an Agilent 2100 Bioanalyzer. The data stem from a study of T cells in Graves' hyperthyroidism and ophthalmopathy (dated by TCRdb to between 2018 and 2021). With regard to the full study: Peripheral blood was sampled at the time of initial diagnosis, prior to any treatment. To identify TCR V-J signatures that set the groups apart, the researchers used a discovery cohort of more than 95 patients, made up of roughly 40 with Graves' ophthalmopathy and approximately 57 with stable Graves' hyperthyroidism. Prospective prediction of ophthalmopathy was tested in an independent validation cohort of 18 to 20 hyperthyroidism patients and some 17 patients who later progressed to ophthalmopathy. For training and testing, the roughly 97 patients in the discovery cohort were randomly divided in a 7:3 ratio. In addition, the study compared T-cell repertoires in thyroid tissue and in blood from roughly 6 Graves' hyperthyroidism patients. After sampling, hyperthyroidism patients received methimazole starting at 30 mg daily, and ophthalmopathy patients received high-dose intravenous methylprednisolone. The paper reports TCR Vbeta CDR3 sequencing of approximately 140 peripheral blood samples: over 40 ophthalmopathy, about 75 hyperthyroidism and around 17 progressor patients. What the research found in general, with its limitations: In cross-validation, a model built on a 13 V-J signature told ophthalmopathy apart from stable hyperthyroidism with approximately 90% sensitivity and about 81% specificity, and in testing the same model reached 80%/75%. In validation, the model predicted progression to ophthalmopathy with 55% to 71% sensitivity and roughly 72% specificity, a median of about six months before onset. Sample size was not statistically predetermined, and blinding of investigators to group allocation was not performed. Most expanded thyroid clonotypes (frequency above 0.001) were also detected in blood, a finding suggesting that blood repertoires may reflect thyroid immune responses.

At the junction V is shortened by 1 base and J by 8 bases, with 24 bases in between. CDR1 and CDR2, looked up from the germline V gene, are LGHNA and YSLEER. Inclusive of the bounding cysteine and phenylalanine, the CDR3 is 18 residues long. Kept here is only the CDR3 DNA, which spans 54 bases and is read in frame from base 1. The chain links TRBV4-3 with TRBJ2-1; TRBD2 is possibly the D segment (6 matching bases). What was sequenced was blood. This clonotype was obtained from a man between 25 and 39 years old with Graves' ophthalmopathy. The DNA sequence is given as TGCGCCAGCAGCCAAGGGGTTTTCTTGGAGGGCCTCGGCTATGAGCAGTTCTTC. Its protein reads: CASSQGVFLEGLGYEQFF.